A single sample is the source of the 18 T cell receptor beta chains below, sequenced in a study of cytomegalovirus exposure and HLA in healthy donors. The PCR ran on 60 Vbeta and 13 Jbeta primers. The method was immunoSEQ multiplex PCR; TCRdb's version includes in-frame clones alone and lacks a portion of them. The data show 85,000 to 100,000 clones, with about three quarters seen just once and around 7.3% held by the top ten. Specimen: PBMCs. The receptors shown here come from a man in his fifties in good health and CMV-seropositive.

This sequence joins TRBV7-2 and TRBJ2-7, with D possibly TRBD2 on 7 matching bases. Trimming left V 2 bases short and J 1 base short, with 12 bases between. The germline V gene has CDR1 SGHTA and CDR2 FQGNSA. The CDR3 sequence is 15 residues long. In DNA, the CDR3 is TGTGCCAGCAGCTTATCGGGGGGCAAGTCCTACGAGCAGTACTTC. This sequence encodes CASSLSGGKSYEQYF.

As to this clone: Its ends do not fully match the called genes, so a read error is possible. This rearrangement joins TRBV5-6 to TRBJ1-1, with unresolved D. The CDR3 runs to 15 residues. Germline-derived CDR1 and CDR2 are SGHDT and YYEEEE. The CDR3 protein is CVSSSPDILNPEAFF. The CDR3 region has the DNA TGTGTCAGCAGCTCCCCCGACATATTGAACCCTGAAGCTTTCTTT.

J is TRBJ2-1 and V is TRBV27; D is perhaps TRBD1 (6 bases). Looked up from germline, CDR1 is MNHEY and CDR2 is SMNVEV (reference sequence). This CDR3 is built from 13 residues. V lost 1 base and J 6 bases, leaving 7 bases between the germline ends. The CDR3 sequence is CASSLLGGNEQFF. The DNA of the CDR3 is TGTGCCAGCAGTTTATTAGGGGGCAATGAGCAGTTCTTC.

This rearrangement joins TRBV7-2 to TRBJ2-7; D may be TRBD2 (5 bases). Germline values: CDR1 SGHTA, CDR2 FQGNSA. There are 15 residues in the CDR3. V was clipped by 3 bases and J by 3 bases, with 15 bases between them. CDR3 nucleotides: TGTGCCAGCAGCTTGGGAGCGGTAGCTAACTACGAGCAGTACTTC. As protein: CASSLGAVANYEQYF.

This CDR3 is CASSRGRGDYTEAFF. The CDR3 nucleotides read TGCGCCAGCAGCCGGGGCCGAGGCGATTACACTGAAGCTTTCTTT. The chain recombines TRBV4-3 with TRBJ1-1, with D perhaps TRBD1 (5 bases). The CDR3 runs to 15 residues. Looked up from germline, CDR1 is LGHNA and CDR2 is YSLEER. Trimming cost V 4 bases and J 3 bases, with 15 bases left between them.

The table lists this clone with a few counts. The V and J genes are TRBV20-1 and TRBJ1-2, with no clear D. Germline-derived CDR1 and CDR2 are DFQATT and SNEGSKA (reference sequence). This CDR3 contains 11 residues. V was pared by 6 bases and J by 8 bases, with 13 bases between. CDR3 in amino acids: CSAPRDGGYTF. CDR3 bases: TGCAGTGCGCCTCGGGATGGGGGCTACACCTTC.

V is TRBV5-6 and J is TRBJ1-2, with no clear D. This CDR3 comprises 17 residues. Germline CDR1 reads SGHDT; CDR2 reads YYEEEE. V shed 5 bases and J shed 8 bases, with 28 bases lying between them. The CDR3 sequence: CASSLFSGGRMGGGYTF. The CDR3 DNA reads TGTGCCAGCAGTCTCTTTTCGGGAGGGAGGATGGGAGGAGGCTACACCTTC.

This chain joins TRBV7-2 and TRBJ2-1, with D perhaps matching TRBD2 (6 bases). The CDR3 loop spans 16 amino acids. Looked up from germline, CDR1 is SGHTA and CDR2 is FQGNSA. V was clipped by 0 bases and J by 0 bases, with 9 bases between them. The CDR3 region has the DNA TGTGCCAGCAGCTTAGCTGTCGGGAGCTCCTACAATGAGCAGTTCTTC. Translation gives CASSLAVGSSYNEQFF.

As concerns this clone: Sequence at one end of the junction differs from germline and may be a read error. CDR3 amino acids: CASSEGQYYGYPF. CDR3 in DNA: TGTGCCAGCAGCGAAGGACAGTACTATGGCTACCCCTTC. The gene calls are TRBV13 and TRBJ1-2; D might be TRBD1 (6 bases). The CDR3 length is 13 residues. In germline, CDR1 is PRHDT, CDR2 FYEKMQ (reference sequence).

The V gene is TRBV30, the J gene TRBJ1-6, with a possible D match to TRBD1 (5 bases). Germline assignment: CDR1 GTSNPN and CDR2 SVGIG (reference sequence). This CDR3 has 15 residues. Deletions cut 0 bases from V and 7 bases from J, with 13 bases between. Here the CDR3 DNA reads TGTGCCTGGAGTGTATTAGGTCGGGGGAATTCACCCCTCCACTTT. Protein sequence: CAWSVLGRGNSPLHF.

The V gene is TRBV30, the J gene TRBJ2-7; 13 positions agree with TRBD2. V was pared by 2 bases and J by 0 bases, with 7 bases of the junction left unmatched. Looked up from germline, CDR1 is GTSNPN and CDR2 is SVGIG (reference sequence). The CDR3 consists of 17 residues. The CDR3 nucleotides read TGTGCCTGGAGTTCACTAGGACTAGCGGGGGTCTCCTACGAGCAGTACTTC. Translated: CAWSSLGLAGVSYEQYF.

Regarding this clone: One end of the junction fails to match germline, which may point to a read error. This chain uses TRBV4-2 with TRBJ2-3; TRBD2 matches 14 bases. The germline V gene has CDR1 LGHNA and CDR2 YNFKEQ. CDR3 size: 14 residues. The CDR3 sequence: CASSPPLTSGGVHF. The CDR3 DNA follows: TGTGCCAGCAGCCCTCCGCTGACTAGCGGGGGGGTACATTTT.

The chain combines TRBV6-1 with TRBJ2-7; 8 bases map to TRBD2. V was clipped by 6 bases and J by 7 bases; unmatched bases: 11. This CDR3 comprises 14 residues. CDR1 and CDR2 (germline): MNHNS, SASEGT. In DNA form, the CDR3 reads TGTGCCAGCAGCGGGGGGGCCCTCGGGGGAGAGCAGTACTTC. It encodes CASSGGALGGEQYF.

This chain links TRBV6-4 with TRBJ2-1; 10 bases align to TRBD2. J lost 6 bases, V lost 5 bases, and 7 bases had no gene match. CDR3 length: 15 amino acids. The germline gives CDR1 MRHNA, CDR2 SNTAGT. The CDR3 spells CASSFIAGGRNEQFF. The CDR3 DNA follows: TGTGCCAGCAGTTTCATAGCGGGGGGCCGCAATGAGCAGTTCTTC.

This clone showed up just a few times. CDR3: CASSLNTGELFF. The DNA of the CDR3 is TGTGCCAGCAGCCTTAACACCGGGGAGCTGTTTTTT. The rearrangement links TRBV9 to TRBJ2-2; D uncertain. Deletions cut 4 bases from V and 2 bases from J, with 3 bases between. The V gene's germline CDR1 is SGDLS and CDR2 YYNGEE. The CDR3 consists of 12 residues. The variable domain in full, with the rest retrieved from reference TRBV9 and TRBJ2-2, is DSGVTQTPKHLITATGQRVTLRCSPRSGDLSVYWYQQSLDQGLQFLIQYYNGEERAKGNILERFSAQQFPDLHSELNLSSLELGDSALYFCASSLNTGELFFGEGSRLTVL.

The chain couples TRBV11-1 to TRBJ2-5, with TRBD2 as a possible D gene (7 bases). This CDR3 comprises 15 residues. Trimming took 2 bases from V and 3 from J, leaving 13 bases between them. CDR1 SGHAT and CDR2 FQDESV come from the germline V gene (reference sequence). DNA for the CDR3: TGTGCCAGCAGCTTAAGGGGGGGTAGTGAAGAGACCCAGTACTTC. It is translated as CASSLRGGSEETQYF.

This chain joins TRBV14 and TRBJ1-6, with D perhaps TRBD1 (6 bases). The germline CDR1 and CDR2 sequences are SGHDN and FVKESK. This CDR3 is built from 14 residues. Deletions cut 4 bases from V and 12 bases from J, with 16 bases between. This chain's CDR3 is CASSLGQLGGPLHF. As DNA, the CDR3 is TGTGCCAGCAGCCTGGGACAACTAGGGGGACCCCTCCACTTT.

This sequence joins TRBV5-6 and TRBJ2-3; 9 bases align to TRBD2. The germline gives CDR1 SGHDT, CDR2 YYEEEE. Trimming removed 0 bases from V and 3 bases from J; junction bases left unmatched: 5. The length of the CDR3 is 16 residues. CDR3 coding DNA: TGTGCCAGCAGCTTGGCTGATAGCGGGGGTACAGATACGCAGTATTTT. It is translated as CASSLADSGGTDTQYF.